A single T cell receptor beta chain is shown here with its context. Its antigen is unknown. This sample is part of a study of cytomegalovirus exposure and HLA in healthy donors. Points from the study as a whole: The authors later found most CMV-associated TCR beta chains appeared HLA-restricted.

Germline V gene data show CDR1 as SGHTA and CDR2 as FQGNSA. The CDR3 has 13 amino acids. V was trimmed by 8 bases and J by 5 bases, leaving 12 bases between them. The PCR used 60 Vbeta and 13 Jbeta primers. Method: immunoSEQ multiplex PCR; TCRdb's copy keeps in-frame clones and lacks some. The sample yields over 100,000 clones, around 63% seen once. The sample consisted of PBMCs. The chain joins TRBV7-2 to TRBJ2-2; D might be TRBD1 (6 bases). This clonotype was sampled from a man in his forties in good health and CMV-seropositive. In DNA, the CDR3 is TGTGCCAGCGGCGACAGGATGACCGGGGAGCTGTTTTTT. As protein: CASGDRMTGELFF.